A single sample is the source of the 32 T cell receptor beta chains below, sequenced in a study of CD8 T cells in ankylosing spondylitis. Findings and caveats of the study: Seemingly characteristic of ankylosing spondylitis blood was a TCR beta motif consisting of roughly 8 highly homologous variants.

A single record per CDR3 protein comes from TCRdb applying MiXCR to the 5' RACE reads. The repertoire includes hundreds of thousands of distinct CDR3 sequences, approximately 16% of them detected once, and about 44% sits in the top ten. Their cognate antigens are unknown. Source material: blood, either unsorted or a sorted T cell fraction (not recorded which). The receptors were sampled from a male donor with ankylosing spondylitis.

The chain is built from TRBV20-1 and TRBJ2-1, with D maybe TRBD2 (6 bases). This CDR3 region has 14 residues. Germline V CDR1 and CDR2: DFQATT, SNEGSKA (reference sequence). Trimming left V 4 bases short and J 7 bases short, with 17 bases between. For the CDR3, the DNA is TGCAGTGCTACCCCGGGCCGGGGGTGGAATGAGCAGTTCTTC. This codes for CSATPGRGWNEQFF.

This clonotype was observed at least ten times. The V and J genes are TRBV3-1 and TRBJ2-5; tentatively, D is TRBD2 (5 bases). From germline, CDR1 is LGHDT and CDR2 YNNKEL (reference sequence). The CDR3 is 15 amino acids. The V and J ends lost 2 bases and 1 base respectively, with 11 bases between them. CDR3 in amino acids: CASSQRSGGQETQYF. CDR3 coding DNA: TGTGCCAGCAGCCAAAGGTCTGGAGGCCAAGAGACCCAGTACTTC.

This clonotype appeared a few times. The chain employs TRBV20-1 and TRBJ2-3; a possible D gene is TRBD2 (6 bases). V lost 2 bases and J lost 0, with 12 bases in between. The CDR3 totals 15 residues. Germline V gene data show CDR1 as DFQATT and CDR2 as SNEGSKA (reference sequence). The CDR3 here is CSARLLAASTDTQYF. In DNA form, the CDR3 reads TGCAGTGCTAGATTACTAGCAGCTAGCACAGATACGCAGTATTTT.

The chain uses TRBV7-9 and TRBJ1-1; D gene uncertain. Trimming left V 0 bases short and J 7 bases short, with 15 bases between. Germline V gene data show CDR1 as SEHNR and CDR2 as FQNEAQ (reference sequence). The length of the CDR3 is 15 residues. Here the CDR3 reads CASSLADWRGYEAFF. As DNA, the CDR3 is TGTGCCAGCAGCTTAGCGGATTGGCGGGGATATGAAGCTTTCTTT.

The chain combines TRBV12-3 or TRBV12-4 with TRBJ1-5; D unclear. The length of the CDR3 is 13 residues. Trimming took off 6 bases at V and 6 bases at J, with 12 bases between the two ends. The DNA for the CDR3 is TGTGCCAGCAGCGATGGCTGGGGTCAGCCCCAGCATTTT. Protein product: CASSDGWGQPQHF.

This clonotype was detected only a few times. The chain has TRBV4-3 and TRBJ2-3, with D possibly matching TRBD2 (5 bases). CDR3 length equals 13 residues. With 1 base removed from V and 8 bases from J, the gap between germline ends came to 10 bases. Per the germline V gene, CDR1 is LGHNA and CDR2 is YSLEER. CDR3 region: CASSQVLAGTQYF. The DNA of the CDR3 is TGCGCCAGCAGCCAAGTTCTGGCGGGTACGCAGTATTTT.

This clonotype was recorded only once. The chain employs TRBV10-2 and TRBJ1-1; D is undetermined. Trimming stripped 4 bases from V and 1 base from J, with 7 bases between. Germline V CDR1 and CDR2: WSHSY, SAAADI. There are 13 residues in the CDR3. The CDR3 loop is CASSGQPNTEAFF. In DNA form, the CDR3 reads TGCGCCAGCAGTGGTCAGCCGAACACTGAAGCTTTCTTT.

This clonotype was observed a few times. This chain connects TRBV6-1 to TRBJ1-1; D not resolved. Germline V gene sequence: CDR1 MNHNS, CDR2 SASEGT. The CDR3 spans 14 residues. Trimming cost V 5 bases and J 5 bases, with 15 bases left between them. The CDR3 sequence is CASSLTTRGTEAFF. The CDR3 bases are TGTGCCAGCAGTCTCACCACCCGCGGTACTGAAGCTTTCTTT.

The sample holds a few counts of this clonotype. The DNA of the CDR3 is TGTGCCTGGAGTGCCACGCCTTCTGGGACACCGTTTTACAATGAGCAGTTCTTC. Amino acid sequence: CAWSATPSGTPFYNEQFF. The chain uses TRBV30 and TRBJ2-1, with D tentatively TRBD1 (6 bases). CDR3 length equals 18 residues. The germline gives CDR1 GTSNPN, CDR2 SVGIG (reference sequence). V shed 1 base and J shed 4 bases, with 23 bases lying between them.

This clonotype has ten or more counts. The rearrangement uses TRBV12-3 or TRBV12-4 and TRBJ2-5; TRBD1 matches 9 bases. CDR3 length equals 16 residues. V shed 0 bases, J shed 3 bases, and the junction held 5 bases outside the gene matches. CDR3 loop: CASSLAVGQGKETQYF. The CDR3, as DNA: TGTGCCAGCAGTTTAGCGGTTGGACAGGGGAAAGAGACCCAGTACTTC.

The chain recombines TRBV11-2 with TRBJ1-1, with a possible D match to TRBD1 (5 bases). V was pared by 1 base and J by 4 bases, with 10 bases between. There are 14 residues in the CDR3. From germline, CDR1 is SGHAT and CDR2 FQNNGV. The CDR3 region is CASSLGGLSTEAFF. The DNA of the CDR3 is TGTGCCAGCAGCTTAGGGGGCTTGAGCACTGAAGCTTTCTTT.

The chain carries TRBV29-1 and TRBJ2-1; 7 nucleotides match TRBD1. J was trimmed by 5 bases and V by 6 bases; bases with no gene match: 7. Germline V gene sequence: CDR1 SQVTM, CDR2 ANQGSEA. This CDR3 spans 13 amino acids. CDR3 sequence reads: CSVGTVNHNEQFF. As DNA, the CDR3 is TGCAGCGTCGGGACAGTCAACCACAATGAGCAGTTCTTC.

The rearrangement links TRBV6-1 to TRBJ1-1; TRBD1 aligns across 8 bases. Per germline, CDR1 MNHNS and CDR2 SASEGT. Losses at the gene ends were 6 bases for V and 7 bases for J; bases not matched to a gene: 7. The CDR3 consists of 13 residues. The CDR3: CASRDGTGYEAFF. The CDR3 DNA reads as TGTGCCAGCAGAGACGGGACAGGCTATGAAGCTTTCTTT.

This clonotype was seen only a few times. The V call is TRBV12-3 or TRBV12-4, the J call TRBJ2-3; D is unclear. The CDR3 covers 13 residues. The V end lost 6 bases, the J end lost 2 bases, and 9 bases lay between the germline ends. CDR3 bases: TGTGCCAGCAGCACCGGCCTCACAGATACGCAGTATTTT. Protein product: CASSTGLTDTQYF.

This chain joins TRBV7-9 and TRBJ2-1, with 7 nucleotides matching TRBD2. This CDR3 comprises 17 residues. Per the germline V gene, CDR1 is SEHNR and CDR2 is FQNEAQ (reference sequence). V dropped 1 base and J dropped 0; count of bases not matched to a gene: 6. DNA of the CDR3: TGTGCCAGCAGCTTAGTGGTGGGGGGGAGCTCCTACAATGAGCAGTTCTTC. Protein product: CASSLVVGGSSYNEQFF.

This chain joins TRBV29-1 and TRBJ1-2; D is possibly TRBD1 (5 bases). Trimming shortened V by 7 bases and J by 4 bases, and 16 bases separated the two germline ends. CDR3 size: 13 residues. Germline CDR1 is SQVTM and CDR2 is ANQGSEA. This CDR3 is CSAERTGLYGYTF. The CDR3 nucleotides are TGCAGCGCCGAACGAACAGGACTCTATGGCTACACCTTC.

CDR3 sequence: CASSQEYRSSYEQYF. CDR3 coding DNA: TGCGCCAGCAGCCAAGAATATAGGAGTTCCTACGAGCAGTACTTC. The chain links TRBV4-1 to TRBJ2-7; D is ambiguous. The CDR3 totals 15 residues. Germline assignment: CDR1 MGHRA and CDR2 YSYEKL. Deletions cut 0 bases from V and 1 base from J, with 10 bases between.

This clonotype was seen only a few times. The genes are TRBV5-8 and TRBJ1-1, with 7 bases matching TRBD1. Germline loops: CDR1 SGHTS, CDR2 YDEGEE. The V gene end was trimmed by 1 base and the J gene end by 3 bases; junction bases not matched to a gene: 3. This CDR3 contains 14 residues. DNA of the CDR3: TGTGCCAGCAGCTTGAGGCAGGGGGACACTGAAGCTTTCTTT. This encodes CASSLRQGDTEAFF.

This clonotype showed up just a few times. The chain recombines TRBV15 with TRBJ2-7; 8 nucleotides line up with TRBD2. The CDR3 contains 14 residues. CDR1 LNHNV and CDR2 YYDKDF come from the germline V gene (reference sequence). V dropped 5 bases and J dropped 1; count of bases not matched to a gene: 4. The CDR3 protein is CATSPSGGSYEQYF. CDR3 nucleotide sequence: TGTGCCACCAGCCCCTCGGGGGGGTCCTACGAGCAGTACTTC.

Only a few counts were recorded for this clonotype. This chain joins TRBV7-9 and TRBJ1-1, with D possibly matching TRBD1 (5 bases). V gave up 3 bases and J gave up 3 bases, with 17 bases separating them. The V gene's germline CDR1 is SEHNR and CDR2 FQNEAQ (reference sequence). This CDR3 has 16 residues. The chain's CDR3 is CASSLTPGNGHTEAFF. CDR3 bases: TGTGCCAGCAGCTTGACCCCAGGGAACGGGCACACTGAAGCTTTCTTT. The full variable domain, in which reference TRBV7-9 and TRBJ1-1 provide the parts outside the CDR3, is DTGVSQNPRHKITKRGQNVTFRCDPISEHNRLYWYRQTLGQGPEFLTYFQNEAQLEKSRLLSDRFSAERPKGSFSTLEIQRTEQGDSAMYLCASSLTPGNGHTEAFFGQGTRLTVV.

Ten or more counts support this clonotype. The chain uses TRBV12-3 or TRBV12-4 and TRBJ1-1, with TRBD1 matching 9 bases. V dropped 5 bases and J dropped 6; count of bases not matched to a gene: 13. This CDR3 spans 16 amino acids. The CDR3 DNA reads TGTGCCAGCAGTGGCAGAGGGACAGGGAAATTCCCTGAAGCTTTCTTT. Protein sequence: CASSGRGTGKFPEAFF.

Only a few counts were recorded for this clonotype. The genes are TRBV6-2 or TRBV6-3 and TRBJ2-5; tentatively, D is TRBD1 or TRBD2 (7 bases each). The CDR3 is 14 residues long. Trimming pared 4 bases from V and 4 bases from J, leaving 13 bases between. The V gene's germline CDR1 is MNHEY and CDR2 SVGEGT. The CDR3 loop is CASSSQGRGETQYF. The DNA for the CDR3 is TGTGCCAGCAGTTCACAGGGGAGGGGAGAGACCCAGTACTTC.

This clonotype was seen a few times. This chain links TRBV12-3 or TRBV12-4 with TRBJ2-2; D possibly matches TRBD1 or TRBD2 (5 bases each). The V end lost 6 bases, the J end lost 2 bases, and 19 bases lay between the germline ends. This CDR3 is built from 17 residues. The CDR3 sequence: CASRKFGERGNTGELFF. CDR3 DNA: TGTGCCAGCAGAAAATTCGGAGAGAGGGGTAACACCGGGGAGCTGTTTTTT.

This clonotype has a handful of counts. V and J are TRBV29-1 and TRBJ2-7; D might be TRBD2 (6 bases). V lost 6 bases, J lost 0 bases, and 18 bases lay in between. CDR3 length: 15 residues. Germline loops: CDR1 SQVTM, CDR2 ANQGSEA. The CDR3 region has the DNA TGCAGCGTCGCCGGGGGAGCGGGCTTCTCCTACGAGCAGTACTTC. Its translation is CSVAGGAGFSYEQYF.

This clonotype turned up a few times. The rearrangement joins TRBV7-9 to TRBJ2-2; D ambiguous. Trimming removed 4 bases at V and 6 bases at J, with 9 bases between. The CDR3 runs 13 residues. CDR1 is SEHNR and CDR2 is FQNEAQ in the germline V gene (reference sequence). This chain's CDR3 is CASSSPIAGELFF. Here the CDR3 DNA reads TGTGCCAGCAGCTCACCTATTGCCGGGGAGCTGTTTTTT.

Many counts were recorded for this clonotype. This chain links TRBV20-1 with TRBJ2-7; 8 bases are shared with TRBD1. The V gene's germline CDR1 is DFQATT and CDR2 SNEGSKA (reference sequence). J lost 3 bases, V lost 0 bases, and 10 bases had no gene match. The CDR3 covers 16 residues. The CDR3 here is CSARDPRTGKIYEQYF. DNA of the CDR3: TGCAGTGCTAGAGATCCTAGGACAGGGAAAATCTACGAGCAGTACTTC.

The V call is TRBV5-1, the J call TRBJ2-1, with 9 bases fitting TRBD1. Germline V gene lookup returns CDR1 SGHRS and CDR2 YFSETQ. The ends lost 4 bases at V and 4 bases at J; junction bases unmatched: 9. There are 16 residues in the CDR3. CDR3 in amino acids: CASSPEPGTGYNEQFF. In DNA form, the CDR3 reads TGCGCCAGCAGCCCAGAGCCCGGGACAGGGTACAATGAGCAGTTCTTC.

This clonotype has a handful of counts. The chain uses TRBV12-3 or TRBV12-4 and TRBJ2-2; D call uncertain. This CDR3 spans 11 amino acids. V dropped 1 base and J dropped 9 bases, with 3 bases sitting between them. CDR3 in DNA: TGTGCCAGCAGTTTAGGCCGGGAGCTGTTTTTT. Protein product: CASSLGRELFF.

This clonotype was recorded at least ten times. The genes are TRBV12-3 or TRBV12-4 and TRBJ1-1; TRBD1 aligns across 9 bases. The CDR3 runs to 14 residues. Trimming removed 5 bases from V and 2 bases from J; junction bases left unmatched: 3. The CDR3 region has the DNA TGTGCCAGCAGTACAGGGGGCCCAAACACTGAAGCTTTCTTT. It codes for CASSTGGPNTEAFF.

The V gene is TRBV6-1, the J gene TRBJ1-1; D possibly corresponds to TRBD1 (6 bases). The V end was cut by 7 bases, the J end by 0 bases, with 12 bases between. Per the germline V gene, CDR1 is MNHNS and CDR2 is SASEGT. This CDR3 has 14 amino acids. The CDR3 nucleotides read TGTGCCAGCACCCAACAGGGAATGAACACTGAAGCTTTCTTT. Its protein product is CASTQQGMNTEAFF.

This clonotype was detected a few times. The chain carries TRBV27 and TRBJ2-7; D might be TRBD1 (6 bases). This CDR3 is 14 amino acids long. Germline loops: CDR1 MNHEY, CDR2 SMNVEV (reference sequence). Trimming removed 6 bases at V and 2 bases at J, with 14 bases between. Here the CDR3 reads CASSPRTAAYEQYF. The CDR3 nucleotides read TGTGCCAGCAGCCCAAGGACAGCCGCCTACGAGCAGTACTTC.

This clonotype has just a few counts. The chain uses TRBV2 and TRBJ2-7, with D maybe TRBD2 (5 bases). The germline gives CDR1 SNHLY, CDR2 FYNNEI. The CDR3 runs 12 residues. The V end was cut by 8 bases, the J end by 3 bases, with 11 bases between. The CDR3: CASEGDNYEQYF. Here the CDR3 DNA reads TGTGCCAGCGAGGGTGATAACTACGAGCAGTACTTC.